This T cell receptor beta chain comes out of a study of T cell repertoires in cytomegalovirus infection. About the study: Selection of CMV epitopes for the study included recently identified HLA-C-restricted and well-studied HLA-B-restricted ones. Matching HLA type, along with CMV infection, was indicated by public TCR beta signatures.

General observations from the study: Dominating the ex vivo response were TCR beta clonotypes that were CMV-specific and HLA-C-restricted. Public TCR beta family frequency separated CMV-and-HLA carriers, including in an independent cohort.

With 2 bases removed from V and 7 bases from J, the gap between germline ends came to 14 bases. This CDR3 has 15 residues. CDR1 is ENHRY, CDR2 SYGVKD, per germline. This clonotype showed up just a few times. What it binds is not known. TCRdb called the reads again in MiXCR, with one record for every CDR3 protein. This table has 200,000 or so distinct CDR3 sequences, less than 50% appearing once. The sequences come from CD8+ T cells from cultured PBMCs, collected from culture after CMV antigen stimulation. This chain links TRBV10-3 with TRBJ1-4; D might be TRBD1 (5 bases). This clonotype was obtained from a human donor in good health (CMV status not recorded). Some clones in this sample may be carry-over from other donors' samples. The CDR3 here is CAISESSRDGEKLFF. The CDR3 nucleotides are TGTGCCATCAGTGAGAGTTCCAGGGATGGTGAAAAACTGTTTTTT.